This TCR beta chain originates from a study of regulatory T cells in long-lasting Graves disease. Building the TCR beta libraries relied on iRepertoire HTBI primers, and CDR3 regions underwent Arm-PCR. TCRdb processed the multiplex PCR reads anew with MiXCR; each CDR3 protein has one entry. The profile shows roughly 500,000 distinct CDR3 sequences, about 14% of them singletons. Study-wide points: It was peripheral blood alone, not thyroid tissue, that was studied. Shared public clonotypes totalled over 2,500 in persistent patients, compared with roughly 970 in new patients.

As for this clonotype: Its antigen remains unidentified.

Trimming removed 2 bases from V and 4 bases from J; junction bases left unmatched: 8. The germline gives CDR1 MNHEY, CDR2 SMNVEV (reference sequence). The CDR3 loop spans 15 amino acids. Noted time point: newly diagnosed GD, antithyroid drugs for less than 3 months. Isolated PBMC RNA provided the starting material for the TCR library. This sample also appeared in a second study, on T cells in Graves' hyperthyroidism and ophthalmopathy. That source adds: First-round RT-PCR targeting the TCR CDR3 was performed with the HTBI primer set.

The material sequenced was peripheral blood mononuclear cells (PBMCs), taken at new diagnosis, from a patient treated with antithyroid drugs. This TCR derives from a woman in her 50s with Graves disease. The genes are TRBV27 and TRBJ2-7; 7 nucleotides align to TRBD2. CDR3 nucleotides: TGTGCCAGCAGTTTAGCGGGAGAGGGTCGGTACGAGCAGTACTTC. It is translated as CASSLAGEGRYEQYF.